Listed here are 27 T cell receptor beta chains from one sample, sequenced in a study of cytomegalovirus exposure and HLA in healthy donors. It was with 60 Vbeta and 13 Jbeta primers that the PCR ran. Assay: immunoSEQ multiplex PCR; the TCRdb copy retains only in-frame clones and omits some. The sample carries around 150,000 clones, about 79% recorded once. The specimen was PBMCs. The receptors shown here come from a woman aged 45-59 years in good health and CMV-seropositive.

About this clone itself: Relative to the germline gene, one junction end is altered; a read error may explain this. The same CDR3 also results from other DNA sequences found in this sample. This chain links TRBV30 with TRBJ1-1; the D is unclear. Germline CDR1 and CDR2: GTSNPN and SVGIG (reference sequence). The CDR3 spans 14 residues. In DNA, the CDR3 is TGTGCCTGGAGTGTACGGGAAGGTTACACTGAGGCTTTCTTT. Translation: CAWSVREGYTEAFF.

V is TRBV28 and J is TRBJ1-2; 12 bases map to TRBD1. Trimming took 7 bases from V and 4 from J; bases not matched to a gene: 10. Germline V gene sequence: CDR1 MDHEN, CDR2 SYDVKM. This CDR3 contains 16 residues. CDR3 loop: CASTQTGTGGAYGYTF. Written as DNA, the CDR3 is TGTGCCAGCACTCAAACCGGGACAGGGGGCGCCTATGGCTACACCTTC.

V gene TRBV7-9 combines with J gene TRBJ2-3, with a weak D call TRBD2 (5 bases). The CDR3 length is 11 residues. Looked up from germline, CDR1 is SEHNR and CDR2 is FQNEAQ (reference sequence). DNA of the CDR3: TGTGTTGGAGGCAGCACAGATACGCAGTATTTT. Encoded protein: CVGGSTDTQYF.

This rearrangement joins TRBV4-1 to TRBJ2-5, with 7 nucleotides matching TRBD2. The V gene end was trimmed by 1 base and the J gene end by 5 bases; junction bases not matched to a gene: 4. Germline-derived CDR1 and CDR2 are MGHRA and YSYEKL. The CDR3 is 14 residues long. CDR3 loop: CASSQGGSWETQYF. The CDR3 DNA reads TGCGCCAGCAGCCAAGGCGGGAGTTGGGAGACCCAGTACTTC.

The rearrangement uses TRBV5-3 and TRBJ2-1; TRBD1 agrees at 7 bases. TRBV5-3 is recorded as an ORF, its role being uncertain. The CDR3 runs 15 residues. Germline trimming cut 4 bases from V and 8 bases from J; bases unmatched to any gene: 12. The CDR3 DNA follows: TGTGCCAGAAGCCGAGACAGGGTCGTAATTGATGAGCAGTTCTTC. It is translated as CARSRDRVVIDEQFF.

The chain employs TRBV9 and TRBJ2-1; D may be TRBD1 (5 bases). Germline-derived CDR1 and CDR2 are SGDLS and YYNGEE. Trimming pared 0 bases from V and 4 bases from J, leaving 11 bases between. This CDR3 contains 15 residues. The CDR3 DNA follows: TGTGCCAGCAGCGTAGGACAGTATTCATACAATGAGCAGTTCTTC. Protein product: CASSVGQYSYNEQFF.

The V gene is TRBV19, the J gene TRBJ2-1; maybe TRBD2 (5 bases). CDR1 LNHDA and CDR2 SQIVND come from the germline V gene (reference sequence). Trimming took off 5 bases at V and 9 bases at J, with 11 bases between the two ends. The CDR3 is 12 residues long. The CDR3 loop reads CASSEYSGEQFF. The DNA for the CDR3 is TGTGCCAGTAGTGAATACAGCGGTGAGCAGTTCTTC.

The sample holds a few counts of this clone. This rearrangement joins TRBV2 to TRBJ1-6; 9 bases match TRBD1. CDR1 SNHLY and CDR2 FYNNEI come from the germline V gene. There are 14 residues in the CDR3. Unmatched junction bases numbered 4, after V lost 4 bases and J lost 9 bases. The CDR3 loop is CASSGTGETSPLHF. The CDR3, as DNA: TGTGCCAGCAGTGGGACAGGGGAGACTTCACCCCTCCACTTT.

V gene TRBV9 combines with J gene TRBJ1-4, with 8 bases identical to TRBD1. The length of the CDR3 is 16 residues. The V gene's germline CDR1 is SGDLS and CDR2 YYNGEE. V was clipped by 0 bases and J by 4 bases; unmatched bases: 5. DNA for the CDR3: TGTGCCAGCAGCGTAGACCCCGGACAGGGTAATGAAAAACTGTTTTTT. Translating gives CASSVDPGQGNEKLFF.

V gene TRBV2 combines with J gene TRBJ2-1; TRBD2 matches at 7 bases. The CDR3 totals 16 residues. V lost 7 bases and J lost 5; bases outside the gene matches: 14. Germline CDR1 SNHLY, CDR2 FYNNEI. CDR3 residues: CASIDLKRERDNEQFF. CDR3 DNA sequence: TGTGCCAGCATTGACCTGAAGCGGGAAAGGGACAATGAGCAGTTCTTC.

This clone has a handful of counts. The V call is TRBV6-1, the J call TRBJ2-2; 14 bases match TRBD2. V dropped 4 bases and J dropped 6; count of bases not matched to a gene: 1. The CDR3 sequence is 15 residues long. The germline gives CDR1 MNHNS, CDR2 SASEGT. CDR3 DNA: TGTGCCAGCAGTGGACTAGCGGGGGGGCCCGGGGAGCTGTTTTTT. Protein sequence: CASSGLAGGPGELFF.

This chain connects TRBV9 to TRBJ1-2, with unresolved D. The CDR3 contains 13 residues. Trimming stripped 0 bases from V and 7 bases from J, with 10 bases between. Germline-derived CDR1 and CDR2 are SGDLS and YYNGEE. As DNA, the CDR3 is TGTGCCAGCAGCGTAGGCAGAAGCGGTGGCTACACCTTC. Amino acids: CASSVGRSGGYTF.

CDR3 sequence (DNA): TGTGCCAGCAGTGAGAGGGACAGGAGTCTCTATGGCTACACCTTC. Amino acid sequence: CASSERDRSLYGYTF. This chain connects TRBV2 to TRBJ1-2; TRBD1 aligns across 8 bases. The length of the CDR3 is 15 residues. V was pared by 3 bases and J by 4 bases, with 7 bases of the junction left unmatched. Germline V gene sequence: CDR1 SNHLY, CDR2 FYNNEI.

The chain joins TRBV2 to TRBJ2-7, with 9 bases lining up with TRBD1. V was clipped by 7 bases and J by 6 bases; unmatched bases: 10. CDR1 SNHLY and CDR2 FYNNEI come from the germline V gene. The CDR3 extends over 14 amino acids. The CDR3 nucleotides read TGTGCCAGCATACCCGGGACAGGGCATCGCGAGCAGTACTTC. The encoded protein is CASIPGTGHREQYF. The full variable domain, completed using reference TRBV2 and TRBJ2-7, is EPEVTQTPSHQVTQMGQEVILRCVPISNHLYFYWYRQILGQKVEFLVSFYNNEISEKSEIFDDQFSVERPDGSNFTLKIRSTKLEDSAMYFCASIPGTGHREQYFGPGTRLTVT.

The rearrangement joins TRBV5-6 to TRBJ1-3, with D unresolved. Germline V CDR1 and CDR2: SGHDT, YYEEEE. The CDR3 contains 14 residues. V dropped 3 bases and J dropped 0 bases, with 7 bases sitting between them. CDR3 bases: TGTGCCAGCAGCTCTAAGAGCTCTGGAAACACCATATATTTT. Its protein product is CASSSKSSGNTIYF.

This clone was seen just once. This sequence joins TRBV20-1 and TRBJ1-1; no firm D call. The CDR3 sequence is 11 residues long. V was cut by 5 bases and J by 7 bases, with 11 bases left in between. Per the germline V gene, CDR1 is DFQATT and CDR2 is SNEGSKA (reference sequence). CDR3 bases: TGCAGTGCTCAGGCAGCGGGTGAAGCTTTCTTT. Its translation: CSAQAAGEAFF.

V and J are TRBV27 and TRBJ2-7; D is perhaps TRBD1 (6 bases). The germline gives CDR1 MNHEY, CDR2 SMNVEV (reference sequence). Trimming shortened V by 6 bases and J by 2 bases, and 14 bases separated the two germline ends. The CDR3 spans 14 residues. CDR3 protein: CASSPGWGPYEQYF. For the CDR3, the DNA is TGTGCCAGCAGCCCGGGGTGGGGGCCCTACGAGCAGTACTTC.

J is TRBJ2-1 and V is TRBV5-6; D unclear. Germline V CDR1 and CDR2: SGHDT, YYEEEE. Trimming took 4 bases from V and 1 from J, leaving 3 bases between them. The CDR3 contains 12 residues. The CDR3 here is CASSPSYNEQFF. In nucleotides, the CDR3 is TGTGCCAGCAGCCCTTCCTACAATGAGCAGTTCTTC.

The rearrangement links TRBV7-8 to TRBJ1-2; D not certain. The length of the CDR3 is 13 residues. Germline V lookup: CDR1 SGHVS, CDR2 FQNEAQ. V was cut by 5 bases and J by 8 bases, with 15 bases left in between. The DNA of the CDR3 is TGTGCCAGCAGCCTCCCTGAGGGTATGGGCTACACCTTC. Translating it yields CASSLPEGMGYTF.

V is TRBV6-1 and J is TRBJ2-2; 8 nucleotides match TRBD1. The CDR3 contains 15 residues. Per germline, CDR1 MNHNS and CDR2 SASEGT. J gave up 0 bases and V 7 bases, and 4 bases lay outside the gene matches. The CDR3 region is CASMGQATNTGELFF. CDR3 DNA sequence: TGTGCCAGCATGGGACAGGCCACGAACACCGGGGAGCTGTTTTTT.

The chain carries TRBV6-5 and TRBJ1-2; 8 bases agree with TRBD1. This CDR3 has 14 residues. Germline V lookup: CDR1 MNHEY, CDR2 SVGAGI. V trimming: 5 bases; J trimming: 5 bases; junction bases outside the gene matches: 7. CDR3 bases: TGTGCCAGCAGTACCCGTACAGGGGGGTATGGCTACACCTTC. Its translation: CASSTRTGGYGYTF.

Note on this clone: The CDR3 end shows no conserved phenylalanine or tryptophan, and so a read error is likely. The V call is TRBV2, the J call TRBJ1-1; D gene ambiguous. Per germline, CDR1 SNHLY and CDR2 FYNNEI. CDR3 size: 11 residues. The germline V and J ends were trimmed by 1 base and 5 bases, with 2 bases remaining between them. The CDR3 nucleotides read TGTGCCAGCAGTGAAGGAACTGAAGCTTTCCTT. As protein: CASSEGTEAFL.

This clone came up a few times. This chain uses TRBV27 with TRBJ2-1; 7 positions match TRBD1. The CDR3 is 13 residues long. CDR1 is MNHEY, CDR2 SMNVEV, per germline (reference sequence). The V and J ends lost 3 bases and 8 bases, in that order; junction bases with no gene match: 4. CDR3: CASSLSQGDEQFF. Written as DNA, the CDR3 is TGTGCCAGCAGTTTGAGTCAGGGGGATGAGCAGTTCTTC.

The chain is built from TRBV10-3 and TRBJ1-1, with 7 bases fitting TRBD1. Germline CDR1 is ENHRY and CDR2 is SYGVKD. The CDR3 length is 14 residues. The ends lost 6 bases at V and 1 base at J; junction bases unmatched: 5. The CDR3 region has the DNA TGTGCCATCAGACCCCAGGGGGAGAACACTGAAGCTTTCTTT. Protein sequence: CAIRPQGENTEAFF.

The chain couples TRBV27 to TRBJ1-2; D perhaps matches TRBD1 (5 bases). The CDR3 sequence is 14 residues long. Between the trimmed V and J ends, which lost 2 bases and 3 bases, there was a span of 10 bases. Germline CDR1 is MNHEY and CDR2 is SMNVEV (reference sequence). CDR3 sequence (DNA): TGTGCCAGCAGTTTAATGGGGCAGGACTATGGCTACACCTTC. Translated: CASSLMGQDYGYTF.

V usage is TRBV18 and J usage is TRBJ2-1; maybe TRBD2 (5 bases). V was trimmed by 3 bases and J by 6 bases, leaving 6 bases between them. This CDR3 has 12 amino acids. CDR1 is KGHSH, CDR2 LQKENI, per germline. The CDR3 bases are TGTGCCAGCTCACCCGGACTCAATGAGCAGTTCTTC. Translated, it gives CASSPGLNEQFF.

This chain connects TRBV18 to TRBJ2-5; no definite D call. CDR3 length: 14 amino acids. Germline V gene data show CDR1 as KGHSH and CDR2 as LQKENI. Trimming cost V 3 bases and J 1 base, with 9 bases left between them. In nucleotides, the CDR3 is TGTGCCAGCTCACCGGGCATCCCCCAAGAGACCCAGTACTTC. It codes for CASSPGIPQETQYF.